A selection of T cell receptor beta chains follows, all from one sample in a study of CD8 T cells in ankylosing spondylitis. TCRdb itself ran the 5' RACE reads through MiXCR, one entry per CDR3 protein. In the table there are roughly 180,000 distinct CDR3 sequences, 9.8% of which are singletons. The sample taken for sequencing was blood, either unsorted or a sorted T cell fraction (not recorded which). These receptor sequences come from a female donor with ankylosing spondylitis or in good health (not recorded which). Both conserved end residues are part of each CDR3. Fields, in order: D gene, V gene, J gene, clone size, CDR3 DNA, CDR3 protein. The D gene is left open where the match is weak. Clone size is stated in some rows and not others, as once, few, many or a class when expanded.

NA	TRBV19	TRBJ1-2	few	TGTGCCAGTAGTATAGCTCCTAACTATGGCTACACCTTC	CASSIAPNYGYTF
TRBD2	TRBV5-6	TRBJ2-2	few	TGTGCCAGCAGCTTGGTCGGTGGCGCGGGAGCGAACACCGGGGAGCTGTTTTTT	CASSLVGGAGANTGELFF
TRBD2	TRBV6-1	TRBJ2-1	NA	TGTGCCAGCAACCCTCTAGCGGCGTCCTACAATGAGCAGTTCTTC	CASNPLAASYNEQFF
NA	TRBV15	TRBJ1-2	NA	TGTGCCACCGCAGGCTACCCTAACTATGGCTACACCTTC	CATAGYPNYGYTF
NA	TRBV4-3	TRBJ2-5	NA	TGCGCCAGCAGCCAAGCGTACAGGAAAGAGACCCAGTACTTC	CASSQAYRKETQYF
NA	TRBV27	TRBJ1-6	NA	TGTGCCAGCAGTTTAAGTGTTAATTCACCCCTCCACTTT	CASSLSVNSPLHF
NA	TRBV18	TRBJ2-6	few	TGTGCCAGCTCACCACGCGGGGCCACAGTTTCTGGGGCCAACGTCCTGACTTTC	CASSPRGATVSGANVLTF
NA	TRBV29-1	TRBJ2-7	few	TGCAGCGTTGTGGCGGGGGCCTCCTACGAGCAGTACTTC	CSVVAGASYEQYF
TRBD2	TRBV6-5	TRBJ2-3	few	TGTGCCAGCAGTTACTCGAATAGCGGGAGGACAGATACGCAGTATTTT	CASSYSNSGRTDTQYF
NA	TRBV27	TRBJ2-7	many	TGTGCCAGCAGTTTAGACCCCCAGGGGTACGAGCAGTACTTC	CASSLDPQGYEQYF
NA	TRBV7-7	TRBJ2-4	NA	TGTGCTAGCAGCCCGCTAGGGCCCAGAAGTGACATTCAGTACTTC	CASSPLGPRSDIQYF
NA	TRBV7-9	TRBJ2-1	NA	TGTGCCACCTCTGGTTGGGCGGAACACACGGGCAATGAGCAGTTCTTC	CATSGWAEHTGNEQFF
TRBD1	TRBV5-6	TRBJ1-1	many	TGTGCCAGCAGCCCGGGACAGGGATGGGAGAACACTGAAGCTTTCTTT	CASSPGQGWENTEAFF
NA	TRBV5-1	TRBJ2-7	few	TGCGCCAGCAGCTTGGGGAATGGTTACGAGCAGTACTTC	CASSLGNGYEQYF
NA	TRBV5-1	TRBJ2-1	few	TGCGCCAGCAGCCCCCGCGGAGAGTACAATGAGCAGTTCTTC	CASSPRGEYNEQFF
TRBD2	TRBV4-3	TRBJ2-1	many	TGCGCCAGCAGCCAAGAAAGACTAGCGGGGTACAATGAGCAGTTCTTC	CASSQERLAGYNEQFF
NA	TRBV9	TRBJ2-1	NA	TGTGCCAGCAGCCCAGCCGGTACACATGAGCAGTTCTTC	CASSPAGTHEQFF
NA	TRBV27	TRBJ2-1	NA	TGTGCCAGCAGTTTCGGGACTGGAGAGCAGTTCTTC	CASSFGTGEQFF
NA	TRBV7-9	TRBJ2-2	few	TGTGCCAGCAGCACACTCAGGGCACCGAACACCGGGGAGCTGTTTTTT	CASSTLRAPNTGELFF
NA	TRBV4-3	TRBJ2-5	NA	TGCGCCAGCAGCCCAAGGAAACAGGACCTGCTCGGCCAAGAGACCCAGTACTTC	CASSPRKQDLLGQETQYF
NA	TRBV28	TRBJ1-4	NA	TGTGCCAGCAGTTTAGCGCATGGCGAAAAACTGTTTTTT	CASSLAHGEKLFF
TRBD2	TRBV9	TRBJ2-6	few	TGTGCCAGCAGAGCCGGGGCGGGGGGTTACTCTGGGGCCAACGTCCTGACTTTC	CASRAGAGGYSGANVLTF
NA	TRBV28	TRBJ1-2	many	TGTGCCAGCAGCCCCGAGGGGGTAATCTATGGCTACACCTTC	CASSPEGVIYGYTF
NA	TRBV11-2	TRBJ2-1	many	TGTGCCAGCAGCCCGGACCCGAACAATGAGCAGTTCTTC	CASSPDPNNEQFF